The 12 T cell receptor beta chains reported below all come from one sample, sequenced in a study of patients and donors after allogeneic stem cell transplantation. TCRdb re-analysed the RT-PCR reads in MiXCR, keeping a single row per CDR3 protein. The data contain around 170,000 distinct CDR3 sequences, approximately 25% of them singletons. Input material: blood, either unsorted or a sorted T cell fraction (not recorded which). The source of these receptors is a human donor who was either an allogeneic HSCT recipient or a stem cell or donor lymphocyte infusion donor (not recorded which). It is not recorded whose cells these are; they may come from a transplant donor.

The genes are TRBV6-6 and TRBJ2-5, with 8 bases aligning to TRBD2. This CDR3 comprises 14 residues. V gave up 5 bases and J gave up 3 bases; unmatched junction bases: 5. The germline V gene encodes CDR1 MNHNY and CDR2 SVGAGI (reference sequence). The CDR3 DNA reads TGTGCCAGCAGTCTTAGCGGGGAGAAAGAGACCCAGTACTTC. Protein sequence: CASSLSGEKETQYF.

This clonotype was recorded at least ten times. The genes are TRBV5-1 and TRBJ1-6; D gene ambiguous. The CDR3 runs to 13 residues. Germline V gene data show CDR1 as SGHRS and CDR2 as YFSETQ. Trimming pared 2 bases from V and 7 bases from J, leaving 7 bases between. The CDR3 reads CASSLNRNSPLHF. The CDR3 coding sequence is TGCGCCAGCAGCTTAAACCGCAATTCACCCCTCCACTTT.

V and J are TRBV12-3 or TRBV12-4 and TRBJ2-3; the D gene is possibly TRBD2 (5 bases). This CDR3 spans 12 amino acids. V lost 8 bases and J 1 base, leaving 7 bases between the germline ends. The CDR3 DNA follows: TGTGCCAGCGGGCGGGGCACAGATACGCAGTATTTT. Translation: CASGRGTDTQYF.

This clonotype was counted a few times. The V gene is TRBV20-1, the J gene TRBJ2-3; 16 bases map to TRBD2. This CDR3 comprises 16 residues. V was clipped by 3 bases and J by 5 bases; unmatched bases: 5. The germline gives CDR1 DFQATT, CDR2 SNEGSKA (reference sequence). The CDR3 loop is CSASTGLAGGQDTQYF. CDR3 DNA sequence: TGCAGTGCTAGTACGGGACTAGCGGGGGGGCAAGATACGCAGTATTTT.

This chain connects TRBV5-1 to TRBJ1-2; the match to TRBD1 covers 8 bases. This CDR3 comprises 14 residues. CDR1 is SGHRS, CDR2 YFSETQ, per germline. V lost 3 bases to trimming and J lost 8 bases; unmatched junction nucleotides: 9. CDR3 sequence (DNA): TGCGCCAGCAGCTCCCGCAGGGGGCCAGGGGGCTACACCTTC. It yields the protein CASSSRRGPGGYTF.

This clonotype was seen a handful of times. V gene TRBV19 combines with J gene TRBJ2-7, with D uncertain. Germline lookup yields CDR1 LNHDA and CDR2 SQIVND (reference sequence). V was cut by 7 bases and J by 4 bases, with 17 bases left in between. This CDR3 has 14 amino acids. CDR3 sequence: CASKTNSKRYEQYF. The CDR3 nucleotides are TGTGCCAGTAAAACAAACAGTAAGAGGTACGAGCAGTACTTC.

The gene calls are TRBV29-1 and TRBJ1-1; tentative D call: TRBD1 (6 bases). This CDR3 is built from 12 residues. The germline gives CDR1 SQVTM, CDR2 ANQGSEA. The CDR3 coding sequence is TGCAGGGGGGCCGGGGGCCTATTTGAAGCTTTCTTT. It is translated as CRGAGGLFEAFF. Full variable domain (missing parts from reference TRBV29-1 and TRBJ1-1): SAVISQKPSRDICQRGTSLTIQCQVDSQVTMMFWYRQQPGQSLTLIATANQGSEATYESGFVIDKFPISRPNLTFSTLTVSNMSPEDSSIYLCRGAGGLFEAFFGQGTRLTVV.

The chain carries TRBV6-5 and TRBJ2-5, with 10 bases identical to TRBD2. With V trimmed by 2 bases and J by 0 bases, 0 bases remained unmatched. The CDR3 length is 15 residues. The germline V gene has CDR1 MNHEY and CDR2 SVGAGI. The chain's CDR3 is CASSYSGRDQETQYF. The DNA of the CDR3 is TGTGCCAGCAGTTACAGCGGGAGGGACCAAGAGACCCAGTACTTC.

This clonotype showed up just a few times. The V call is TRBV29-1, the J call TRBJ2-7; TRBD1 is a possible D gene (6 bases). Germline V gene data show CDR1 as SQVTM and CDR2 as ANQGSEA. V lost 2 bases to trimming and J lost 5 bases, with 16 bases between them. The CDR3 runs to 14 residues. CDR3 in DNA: TGCAGCGTTGAATTCGGCAGGGGAAACCACGAGCAGTACTTC. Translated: CSVEFGRGNHEQYF.

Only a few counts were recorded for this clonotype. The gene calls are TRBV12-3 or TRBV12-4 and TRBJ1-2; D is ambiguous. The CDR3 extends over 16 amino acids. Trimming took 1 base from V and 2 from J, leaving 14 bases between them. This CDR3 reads CASSLDPTIWNYGYTF. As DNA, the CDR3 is TGTGCCAGCAGTTTAGATCCCACTATTTGGAACTATGGCTACACCTTC.

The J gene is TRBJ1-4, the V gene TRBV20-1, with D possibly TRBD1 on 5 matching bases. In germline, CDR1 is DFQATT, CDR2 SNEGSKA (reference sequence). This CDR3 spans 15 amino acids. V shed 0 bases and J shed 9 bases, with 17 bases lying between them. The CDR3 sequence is CSARDYGKRGQKLFF. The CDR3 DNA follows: TGCAGTGCTAGAGATTACGGAAAAAGGGGTCAAAAACTGTTTTTT.

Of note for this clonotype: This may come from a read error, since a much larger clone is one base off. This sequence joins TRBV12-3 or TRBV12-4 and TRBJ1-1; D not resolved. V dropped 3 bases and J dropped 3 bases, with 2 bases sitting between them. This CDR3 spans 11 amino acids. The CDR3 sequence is CASSFDTEAFF. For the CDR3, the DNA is TGTGCCAGCAGTTTTGACACTGAAGCTTTCTTT.